One and the same sample provided the 21 T cell receptor beta chains below, sequenced in a study of T cell responses to AZD1222 COVID-19 vaccine. Generated by immunoSEQ multiplex PCR, the TCRdb table keeps only in-frame clones and is missing some. The table records 65,000 to 85,000 clones, roughly 88% of them present only once. The sequences come from peripheral blood, collected on day 0 of AZD1222 vaccination. These receptors came from an adult in good health.

The gene calls are TRBV28 and TRBJ1-2; D is undetermined. Germline V gene lookup returns CDR1 MDHEN and CDR2 SYDVKM. The V end was cut by 6 bases, the J end by 4 bases, with 15 bases between. The CDR3 length is 14 residues. CDR3 sequence: CASSLATAVYGYTF. The CDR3 DNA sequence: TGTGCCAGCAGCCTCGCAACCGCGGTCTATGGCTACACCTTC.

The chain combines TRBV5-1 with TRBJ2-1; TRBD2 aligns across 12 bases. The CDR3 is 16 residues long. Per the germline V gene, CDR1 is SGHRS and CDR2 is YFSETQ. The junction had 9 bases not matched to a gene; V was cut back by 4 bases and J by 7 bases. The CDR3: CASSPQPSGRVNEQFF. The CDR3, as DNA: TGCGCCAGCAGCCCCCAGCCTAGCGGGAGGGTGAATGAGCAGTTCTTC.

J is TRBJ2-2 and V is TRBV27; 9 bases agree with TRBD1. The V and J ends lost 5 bases and 2 bases, in that order; junction bases with no gene match: 6. This CDR3 contains 16 residues. Germline V lookup: CDR1 MNHEY, CDR2 SMNVEV (reference sequence). The CDR3 coding sequence is TGTGCCAGCAGTAGCCAGGGACAGGGAAACACCGGGGAGCTGTTTTTT. Residues: CASSSQGQGNTGELFF.

This chain uses TRBV29-1 with TRBJ2-1; tentatively, D is TRBD2 (6 bases). From germline, CDR1 is SQVTM and CDR2 ANQGSEA. Trimming took off 4 bases at V and 2 bases at J, with 15 bases between the two ends. The CDR3 extends over 15 amino acids. The CDR3 loop is CSVVVGSTPYNEQFF. In DNA, the CDR3 is TGCAGCGTTGTAGTCGGGAGCACCCCCTACAATGAGCAGTTCTTC.

This chain connects TRBV5-4 to TRBJ1-1; no clear D. The CDR3 sequence is 14 residues long. Germline-derived CDR1 and CDR2 are SGHNT and YYREEE (reference sequence). With 0 bases removed from V and 3 bases from J, the gap between germline ends came to 9 bases. The CDR3 sequence is CASSLDRLHTEAFF. In nucleotides, the CDR3 is TGTGCCAGCAGCTTGGATCGCCTTCACACTGAAGCTTTCTTT.

The chain carries TRBV30 and TRBJ1-5; possibly TRBD1 for D (5 bases). This CDR3 spans 15 amino acids. V lost 3 bases to trimming and J lost 0 bases, with 12 bases between them. Germline V gene sequence: CDR1 GTSNPN, CDR2 SVGIG (reference sequence). Written as DNA, the CDR3 is TGTGCCTGGAGCGAGGGGACCCATAGCAATCAGCCCCAGCATTTT. Protein product: CAWSEGTHSNQPQHF.

This clone was observed a handful of times. The rearrangement links TRBV28 to TRBJ1-5, with TRBD1 as a possible D gene (5 bases). The CDR3 has 16 amino acids. Germline CDR1 MDHEN, CDR2 SYDVKM. Trimming stripped 5 bases from V and 6 bases from J, with 20 bases between. CDR3 nucleotides: TGTGCCAGCAGTCAGGGTCTTGTTCGTGGTGGTCAGCCCCAGCATTTT. Translated: CASSQGLVRGGQPQHF.

This chain links TRBV27 with TRBJ1-2; 10 bases line up with TRBD1. The V and J ends lost 3 bases and 4 bases, in that order; junction bases with no gene match: 8. The CDR3 spans 16 residues. The germline V gene has CDR1 MNHEY and CDR2 SMNVEV (reference sequence). The CDR3 coding sequence is TGTGCCAGCAGTTTGTATGGGACAGGGGAATTCTATGGCTACACCTTC. It specifies CASSLYGTGEFYGYTF.

V gene TRBV30 combines with J gene TRBJ2-2, with D perhaps matching TRBD1 (6 bases). V shed 3 bases and J shed 4 bases, with 9 bases lying between them. Germline V gene sequence: CDR1 GTSNPN, CDR2 SVGIG (reference sequence). This CDR3 region has 13 residues. In nucleotides, the CDR3 is TGTGCCTGGAGGGGGGCGAGCACCGGGGAGCTGTTTTTT. This translates into CAWRGASTGELFF.

This chain links TRBV5-1 with TRBJ2-7; the match to TRBD1 covers 9 bases. Germline CDR1 SGHRS, CDR2 YFSETQ. V shed 2 bases, J shed 5 bases, and the junction held 8 bases outside the gene matches. CDR3 length: 15 amino acids. The CDR3 spells CASSLPGTGLDEQYF. The CDR3 DNA is TGCGCCAGCAGCTTACCCGGGACAGGGCTCGACGAGCAGTACTTC. Supplemented by reference TRBV5-1 and TRBJ2-7, the full variable domain reads KAGVTQTPRYLIKTRGQQVTLSCSPISGHRSVSWYQQTPGQGLQFLFEYFSETQRNKGNFPGRFSGRQFSNSRSEMNVSTLELGDSALYLCASSLPGTGLDEQYFGPGTRLTVT.

The chain has TRBV14 and TRBJ2-6, with D hard to call. Trimming shortened V by 1 base and J by 0 bases, and 7 bases separated the two germline ends. The CDR3 runs 16 residues. Per the germline V gene, CDR1 is SGHDN and CDR2 is FVKESK. DNA for the CDR3: TGTGCCAGCAGCCAAGTTTGTAGCTCTGGGGCCAACGTCCTGACTTTC. Translated, it gives CASSQVCSSGANVLTF.

The chain joins TRBV19 to TRBJ2-2; TRBD2 aligns across 16 bases. The CDR3 length is 18 residues. V gave up 10 bases and J gave up 1 base; unmatched junction bases: 9. Germline values: CDR1 LNHDA, CDR2 SQIVND (reference sequence). This CDR3 is CATRPGLAGGVNTGELFF. The CDR3 DNA sequence: TGTGCCACCCGACCGGGACTAGCGGGAGGGGTGAACACCGGGGAGCTGTTTTTT.

The chain carries TRBV12-3 or TRBV12-4 and TRBJ1-2; D remains ambiguous. The CDR3 is 11 residues long. V dropped 2 bases and J dropped 7 bases, with 5 bases sitting between them. CDR3 region: CASSLLAGYTF. The DNA for the CDR3 is TGTGCCAGCAGTTTATTGGCTGGCTACACCTTC.

V is TRBV7-8 and J is TRBJ2-2; D call uncertain. The germline V gene encodes CDR1 SGHVS and CDR2 FQNEAQ. This CDR3 comprises 15 residues. Trimming removed 6 bases at V and 3 bases at J, with 14 bases between. In DNA, the CDR3 is TGTGCCAGCAGTGTTAGGTCCGCATACACCGGGGAGCTGTTTTTT. Its translation is CASSVRSAYTGELFF.

The chain links TRBV3-1 (or the pseudogene TRBV3-2) to TRBJ2-3, with 8 bases matching TRBD2. Germline lookup yields CDR1 LGHDT and CDR2 YNNKEL (reference sequence). The CDR3 is made up of 17 amino acids. Germline trimming cut 0 bases from V and 2 bases from J; bases unmatched to any gene: 7. The DNA for the CDR3 is TGTGCCAGCAGCCAAGATTCGGCGGGAGGATACACAGATACGCAGTATTTT. It is translated as CASSQDSAGGYTDTQYF.

V gene TRBV10-3 combines with J gene TRBJ1-5; D unresolved. Between the trimmed V and J ends, which lost 7 bases and 3 bases, there was a span of 7 bases. The CDR3 has 12 amino acids. Germline values: CDR1 ENHRY, CDR2 SYGVKD. The CDR3 sequence is CAIKGYNQPQHF. CDR3 nucleotides: TGTGCCATCAAGGGCTACAATCAGCCCCAGCATTTT.

V usage is TRBV28 and J usage is TRBJ1-2, with no clear D. The CDR3 has 13 amino acids. The ends were cut back, 6 bases at V and 11 bases at J, with 19 bases in the middle. Germline-derived CDR1 and CDR2 are MDHEN and SYDVKM. The CDR3 DNA is TGTGCCAGCAGGCTTTCAGGTTCGTCATCTTACACCTTC. Translating gives CASRLSGSSSYTF.

Note on this clone: A much larger clonotype is one base distant, so this may be a read error. The J gene is TRBJ1-1, the V gene TRBV7-8; possible D gene TRBD1, 6 bases. The CDR3 covers 14 residues. Germline lookup yields CDR1 SGHVS and CDR2 FQNEAQ. V was clipped by 4 bases and J by 0 bases, with 9 bases between them. CDR3 sequence reads: CASSYGQLNTEAFF. DNA of the CDR3: TGTGCCAGCAGCTACGGACAGCTGAACACTGAAGCTTTCTTT.

This chain joins TRBV30 and TRBJ1-2, with D hard to call. This CDR3 spans 10 amino acids. Looked up from germline, CDR1 is GTSNPN and CDR2 is SVGIG (reference sequence). V was shortened by 3 bases and J by 8 bases, with 7 bases between the two germline ends. CDR3 amino acids: CAWRKGGYTF. The CDR3 nucleotides are TGTGCCTGGAGAAAAGGAGGCTACACCTTC.

V usage is TRBV19 and J usage is TRBJ2-1; no definite D call. The length of the CDR3 is 15 residues. V was cut by 4 bases and J by 4 bases, with 14 bases left in between. The germline V gene encodes CDR1 LNHDA and CDR2 SQIVND (reference sequence). Here the CDR3 DNA reads TGTGCCAGTAGTACCGGAAGGCCTCGGTACAATGAGCAGTTCTTC. This translates into CASSTGRPRYNEQFF.

V is TRBV18 and J is TRBJ1-1; 9 bases are shared with TRBD1. CDR1 KGHSH and CDR2 LQKENI come from the germline V gene. The CDR3 is 18 residues long. The junction had 9 bases not matched to a gene; V was cut back by 1 base and J by 0 bases. CDR3 amino acids: CASSPLGGQGPMNTEAFF. The CDR3 nucleotides read TGTGCCAGCTCACCACTAGGGGGACAGGGACCTATGAACACTGAAGCTTTCTTT.